The source of this T cell receptor beta chain is a study of identical twins. Notes on the study in general: Twin-shared out-of-frame alpha sequences showed excess low generation probability. The authors noted that invariant MAIT and iNKT cells could partly confound zero-insertion analyses.

J was trimmed by 2 bases and V by 0 bases; bases with no gene match: 5. This CDR3 has 17 residues. The germline V gene has CDR1 MGHRA and CDR2 YSYEKL. Comment on this clonotype: Its antigen is still unknown.

Template switching (which added a universal primer site) was used, and cDNA carried unique molecular identifiers. Each CDR3 protein gets one entry after TCRdb re-called the 5' RACE reads with MiXCR. The sample lists 1,800,000 or so distinct CDR3 sequences; 32% were seen once. Only healthy Caucasians were enrolled as donors. The material sequenced was cord blood. The TCR sequence derives from a newborn girl in good health. The V gene is TRBV4-1, the J gene TRBJ2-1; 9 bases fit TRBD1. In nucleotides, the CDR3 is TGCGCCAGCAGCCAAGAAGGGGGACAGGGACCCTACAATGAGCAGTTCTTC. This encodes CASSQEGGQGPYNEQFF.